Following are 29 T cell receptor beta chains from one sample sequenced in a study of T cells after yellow fever vaccination. In TCRdb, the 5' RACE reads were re-called with MiXCR into one record per CDR3 protein. Among 200,000 to 300,000 distinct CDR3 sequences listed, roughly 13% were seen once. The sequenced sample was CD4+ T cells sorted from PBMCs, obtained 45 days after the yellow fever booster vaccination. Every receptor here comes from a man aged 30 to 45 who received the YFV17D yellow fever vaccine.

This clonotype turned up a few times. This rearrangement joins TRBV20-1 to TRBJ2-1, with D possibly being TRBD1 or TRBD2 (5 bases each). The CDR3 consists of 14 residues. Germline V lookup: CDR1 DFQATT, CDR2 SNEGSKA (reference sequence). V was shortened by 2 bases and J by 4 bases, with 12 bases between the two germline ends. The CDR3 nucleotides are TGCAGTGCTAGACCCACGGGACGTTACAATGAGCAGTTCTTC. Translation gives CSARPTGRYNEQFF.

This clonotype was seen only a few times. V gene TRBV29-1 combines with J gene TRBJ2-2; tentatively, D is TRBD1 or TRBD2 (5 bases each). The CDR3 length is 14 residues. Between the trimmed V and J ends, which lost 5 bases and 5 bases, there was a span of 15 bases. CDR1 and CDR2 (germline): SQVTM, ANQGSEA. Here the CDR3 reads CSVPDSTGTGELFF. In DNA form, the CDR3 reads TGCAGCGTTCCTGACAGCACGGGGACCGGGGAGCTGTTTTTT.

The sample holds one count of this clonotype. V gene TRBV7-9 combines with J gene TRBJ2-5, with 10 bases matching TRBD2. V lost 4 bases and J lost 1; bases outside the gene matches: 9. The CDR3 extends over 17 amino acids. Per germline, CDR1 SEHNR and CDR2 FQNEAQ (reference sequence). CDR3 loop: CASSSLSGRAFQETQYF. CDR3 nucleotide sequence: TGTGCCAGCAGCTCCCTGAGCGGGAGGGCTTTCCAAGAGACCCAGTACTTC.

The CDR3 region has the DNA TGCAGTGCTAGAGATCCCCAGTCGTGGGGGACAGGGAATGAAAAACTGTTTTTT. It yields the protein CSARDPQSWGTGNEKLFF. The V and J genes are TRBV20-1 and TRBJ1-4, with 9 bases matching TRBD1. CDR1 and CDR2 from the germline V gene are DFQATT and SNEGSKA (reference sequence). Trimming took 0 bases from V and 5 from J; bases not matched to a gene: 13. This CDR3 has 18 amino acids.

The chain links TRBV5-4 to TRBJ2-1; D gene ambiguous. V shed 1 base and J shed 0 bases, with 20 bases lying between them. The CDR3 runs to 19 residues. Germline CDR1 SGHNT, CDR2 YYREEE (reference sequence). As DNA, the CDR3 is TGTGCCAGCAGCTTGAGTGGAAAAGTACAACTCCCCTCCTACAATGAGCAGTTCTTC. This gives the protein CASSLSGKVQLPSYNEQFF.

This clonotype has only a few counts. The J gene is TRBJ1-6, the V gene TRBV7-2; D uncertain. The CDR3 runs to 11 residues. The V gene's germline CDR1 is SGHTA and CDR2 FQGNSA. V was trimmed by 3 bases and J by 10 bases, leaving 4 bases between them. The DNA of the CDR3 is TGTGCCAGCAGCTTTGACTCACCCCTCCACTTT. Amino acid sequence: CASSFDSPLHF.

The chain recombines TRBV4-3 with TRBJ2-7; 7 bases agree with TRBD1. The V and J ends lost 4 bases and 7 bases, in that order; junction bases with no gene match: 10. Germline-derived CDR1 and CDR2 are LGHNA and YSLEER. CDR3 length: 14 amino acids. CDR3 residues: CASSLGTDPGEQYF. The CDR3 region has the DNA TGCGCCAGCAGCCTGGGGACAGATCCGGGGGAGCAGTACTTC.

For the CDR3, the DNA is TGTGCCAGCAGCTTAGCACTACTAGGGCAGGCTACGCAGTATTTT. This sequence encodes CASSLALLGQATQYF. The gene calls are TRBV7-2 and TRBJ2-3; a possible D gene is TRBD2 (5 bases). Per the germline V gene, CDR1 is SGHTA and CDR2 is FQGNSA. V gave up 0 bases and J gave up 8 bases, with 15 bases separating them. The CDR3 spans 15 residues.

This clonotype was observed a handful of times. The CDR3 region is CSARESSGRTEQFF. CDR3 DNA: TGCAGTGCTAGAGAGTCTAGCGGGAGAACTGAGCAGTTCTTC. V is TRBV20-1 and J is TRBJ2-1; 10 nucleotides agree with TRBD2. J lost 9 bases, V lost 0 bases, and 5 bases had no gene match. The germline V gene encodes CDR1 DFQATT and CDR2 SNEGSKA (reference sequence). The CDR3 runs to 14 residues.

This clonotype was picked up a small number of times. This chain uses TRBV3-1 with TRBJ2-7, with a possible D match to TRBD2 (5 bases). CDR1 LGHDT and CDR2 YNNKEL come from the germline V gene (reference sequence). CDR3 length: 13 amino acids. The V end lost 0 bases, the J end lost 6 bases, and 9 bases lay between the germline ends. The CDR3 region has the DNA TGTGCCAGCAGCCAAGACGGGGAGAGCGAGCAGTACTTC. Translated, it gives CASSQDGESEQYF.

This clonotype showed up just a few times. The chain carries TRBV20-1 and TRBJ1-5; D unclear. The germline V and J ends were trimmed by 5 bases and 4 bases, with 12 bases remaining between them. The CDR3 is 13 amino acids. In germline, CDR1 is DFQATT, CDR2 SNEGSKA (reference sequence). CDR3 region: CSAWTDKNQPQHF. CDR3 sequence (DNA): TGCAGTGCTTGGACCGACAAGAATCAGCCCCAGCATTTT.

This clonotype was seen a handful of times. For the CDR3, the DNA is TGCGCCAGCAGCTCCCGAAGCGGGAGTGGGTCCTACGAGCAGTACTTC. Protein: CASSSRSGSGSYEQYF. The chain is built from TRBV5-1 and TRBJ2-7, with 8 bases that match TRBD2. Germline V lookup: CDR1 SGHRS, CDR2 YFSETQ. V dropped 3 bases and J dropped 1; count of bases not matched to a gene: 9. This CDR3 is 16 amino acids long.

This clonotype was detected a few times. The chain carries TRBV11-1 and TRBJ2-1; 9 bases fit TRBD2. This CDR3 comprises 18 residues. The V segment lost 5 bases and the J segment 6 bases; nucleotides outside the gene matches: 17. Germline V gene sequence: CDR1 SGHAT, CDR2 FQDESV (reference sequence). The CDR3 bases are TGTGCCAGCAGCCCGGATCCGACTCCTAGCGGGATGGGCAATGAGCAGTTCTTC. It specifies CASSPDPTPSGMGNEQFF.

The CDR3 nucleotides read TGCGCCAGCAGCTTGGGGAGCGGACAGGGTTGGAATGAGCAGTTCTTC. Amino acid sequence: CASSLGSGQGWNEQFF. The chain joins TRBV5-1 to TRBJ2-1; the match to TRBD1 covers 8 bases. V dropped 0 bases and J dropped 7; count of bases not matched to a gene: 9. CDR3 length equals 16 residues. Germline-derived CDR1 and CDR2 are SGHRS and YFSETQ.

This clonotype was seen only a few times. The V gene is TRBV7-2, the J gene TRBJ2-5; D might be TRBD1 or TRBD2, each matching 6 bases. Between the trimmed V and J ends, which lost 7 bases and 5 bases, there was a span of 17 bases. The CDR3 is made up of 14 amino acids. Germline assignment: CDR1 SGHTA and CDR2 FQGNSA. CDR3 residues: CASNRRGAGETQYF. The CDR3 bases are TGTGCCAGCAACCGTAGGGGGGCAGGGGAGACCCAGTACTTC.

The V and J genes are TRBV28 and TRBJ2-3; weak D call: TRBD2 (6 bases). V dropped 8 bases and J dropped 9 bases, with 21 bases sitting between them. The CDR3 consists of 14 residues. Germline CDR1 reads MDHEN; CDR2 reads SYDVKM. The DNA for the CDR3 is TGTGCCAGCGTGGGGGGAAGGCCACTGGGGACGCAGTATTTT. Its protein product is CASVGGRPLGTQYF.

The table lists this clonotype with many counts. The J gene is TRBJ2-3, the V gene TRBV20-1, with 10 bases identical to TRBD1. The CDR3 is 14 amino acids. Germline-derived CDR1 and CDR2 are DFQATT and SNEGSKA (reference sequence). Losses at the gene ends were 6 bases for V and 6 bases for J; bases not matched to a gene: 9. The CDR3 nucleotides are TGCAGTGCCAGACCGGGACAGGGGAGGGATACGCAGTATTTT. Amino acids: CSARPGQGRDTQYF.

The chain employs TRBV12-3 or TRBV12-4 and TRBJ2-3; TRBD1 matches 7 bases. Losses at the gene ends were 6 bases for V and 5 bases for J; bases not matched to a gene: 5. The CDR3 loop spans 13 amino acids. CDR3 sequence: CASSTGVGDTQYF. The CDR3 region has the DNA TGTGCCAGCAGCACAGGGGTAGGAGATACGCAGTATTTT.

The sample holds a few counts of this clonotype. The chain couples TRBV19 to TRBJ1-1; maybe TRBD1 (5 bases). Trimming removed 5 bases from V and 0 bases from J, with 7 bases in between. Germline CDR1 reads LNHDA; CDR2 reads SQIVND (reference sequence). This CDR3 is built from 13 residues. The CDR3 DNA follows: TGTGCCAGTAGTTGGGGGGTGAACACTGAAGCTTTCTTT. It yields the protein CASSWGVNTEAFF. Using reference TRBV19 and TRBJ1-1 for the parts outside the CDR3, the full variable domain is DGGITQSPKYLFRKEGQNVTLSCEQNLNHDAMYWYRQDPGQGLRLIYYSQIVNDFQKGDIAEGYSVSREKKESFPLTVTSAQKNPTAFYLCASSWGVNTEAFFGQGTRLTVV.

This clonotype was found many times. V gene TRBV18 combines with J gene TRBJ1-4; TRBD1 is a possible D gene (5 bases). Trimming pared 5 bases from V and 3 bases from J, leaving 19 bases between. The CDR3 is made up of 17 amino acids. Germline loops: CDR1 KGHSH, CDR2 LQKENI. CDR3 in amino acids: CASSAYQSGAANEKLFF. CDR3 DNA: TGTGCCAGCTCAGCGTACCAGTCCGGGGCGGCTAATGAAAAACTGTTTTTT.

V gene TRBV3-1 combines with J gene TRBJ2-7; 7 bases line up with TRBD2. Germline CDR1 reads LGHDT; CDR2 reads YNNKEL (reference sequence). The CDR3 spans 16 residues. Losses at the gene ends were 0 bases for V and 2 bases for J; bases not matched to a gene: 7. CDR3 sequence (DNA): TGTGCCAGCAGCCAAGACGGGACTAACCTGGCCTACGAGCAGTACTTC. Protein sequence: CASSQDGTNLAYEQYF.

In regard to this clonotype: This is likely a read error, given that the CDR3 carries no conserved phenylalanine or tryptophan at its end. V is TRBV6-1 and J is TRBJ2-7; 9 bases fit TRBD2. V lost 5 bases to trimming and J lost 0 bases; unmatched junction nucleotides: 5. This CDR3 is built from 15 residues. Per the germline V gene, CDR1 is MNHNS and CDR2 is SASEGT. CDR3 residues: CASSRDSGSSYEQYS. CDR3 sequence (DNA): TGTGCCAGCAGTAGGGATAGCGGGAGCTCCTACGAGCAGTACTCC.

This clonotype was counted only a few times. The chain uses TRBV3-1 and TRBJ1-3, with TRBD1 as a possible D gene (5 bases). The V end was cut by 7 bases, the J end by 2 bases, with 15 bases between. Germline CDR1 reads LGHDT; CDR2 reads YNNKEL (reference sequence). The CDR3 contains 15 residues. In DNA, the CDR3 is TGTGCCAGCACCCCATCACGACAGCCTGGAAACACCATATATTTT. It codes for CASTPSRQPGNTIYF. Complete variable domain (other parts from reference TRBV3-1 and TRBJ1-3): DTAVSQTPKYLVTQMGNDKSIKCEQNLGHDTMYWYKQDSKKFLKIMFSYNNKELIINETVPNRFSPKSPDKAHLNLHINSLELGDSAVYFCASTPSRQPGNTIYFGEGSWLTVV.

The CDR3 bases are TGTGCCAGCAGTTACACCGACGTACCGACCTACGAGCAGTACTTC. This translates into CASSYTDVPTYEQYF. The chain is built from TRBV6-2 or TRBV6-3 and TRBJ2-7; no definite D call. The CDR3 runs 15 residues. Germline V CDR1 and CDR2: MNHEY, SVGEGT. V lost 2 bases to trimming and J lost 2 bases, with 13 bases between them.

The rearrangement links TRBV5-1 to TRBJ2-5, with 10 bases matching TRBD2. The CDR3 runs to 18 residues. The germline V gene has CDR1 SGHRS and CDR2 YFSETQ. V was clipped by 3 bases and J by 5 bases; unmatched bases: 16. CDR3 coding DNA: TGCGCCAGCAGCTCGACCCTAGCGGGAGCGTATAATAGGGAGACCCAGTACTTC. It yields the protein CASSSTLAGAYNRETQYF.

The V and J genes are TRBV5-1 and TRBJ1-4, with 7 bases that match TRBD1. CDR3 length equals 15 residues. Per the germline V gene, CDR1 is SGHRS and CDR2 is YFSETQ. V was pared by 0 bases and J by 3 bases, with 2 bases of the junction left unmatched. The CDR3 DNA reads as TGCGCCAGCAGCTTGGCCGGACAGGCTAATGAAAAACTGTTTTTT. This translates into CASSLAGQANEKLFF. Combining the CDR3 with reference TRBV5-1 and TRBJ1-4 gives the whole variable domain KAGVTQTPRYLIKTRGQQVTLSCSPISGHRSVSWYQQTPGQGLQFLFEYFSETQRNKGNFPGRFSGRQFSNSRSEMNVSTLELGDSALYLCASSLAGQANEKLFFGSGTQLSVL.

This clonotype has only a few counts. The chain combines TRBV5-1 with TRBJ2-7, with 8 bases lining up with TRBD2. The CDR3 contains 17 residues. V lost 4 bases and J lost 2; bases outside the gene matches: 14. Germline CDR1 SGHRS, CDR2 YFSETQ. The CDR3 is CASSARGAGGPTYEQYF. The CDR3 coding sequence is TGCGCCAGCAGCGCCCGTGGGGCGGGAGGTCCGACCTACGAGCAGTACTTC.

V and J are TRBV7-9 and TRBJ2-3, with a weak D call TRBD2 (6 bases). Germline lookup yields CDR1 SEHNR and CDR2 FQNEAQ (reference sequence). With 4 bases removed from V and 7 bases from J, the gap between germline ends came to 9 bases. The CDR3 is 12 amino acids. The CDR3 spells CASSWDFNTQYF. The CDR3 DNA is TGTGCCAGCAGCTGGGACTTCAATACGCAGTATTTT.

This clonotype was seen at least ten times. In DNA form, the CDR3 reads TGCAGTGCTAGAGAGAGGGGCCACTACAATGAGCAGTTCTTC. Encoded protein: CSARERGHYNEQFF. V gene TRBV20-1 combines with J gene TRBJ2-1; D may match TRBD1 or TRBD2 (5 bases each). Trimming pared 0 bases from V and 3 bases from J, leaving 9 bases between. CDR3 length equals 14 residues. Germline CDR1 DFQATT, CDR2 SNEGSKA (reference sequence).